This is a list of T cell receptor beta chains from one sample in a study of blood T cell repertoires in COVID-19. The repertoire was sequenced with immunoSEQ multiplex PCR; TCRdb's copy has only in-frame clones and lacks some. The sample consists of roughly 230,000 clones, over 80% of them appearing once. Sample: peripheral blood. The receptor set was obtained from a man in his forties with acute or convalescent COVID-19. Both conserved end residues are part of each CDR3. The order of the fields is clone size, V gene, J gene, D gene, CDR3 DNA, CDR3 protein. The D gene is left open where the match is weak. Size values are once, few and many counts, or a class for expanded clones, and some rows have none.

clone size: .
V gene: TRBV5-1
J gene: TRBJ1-1
D gene: .
CDR3 DNA: TGCGCCAGCAGCATCGAACAGGGACCCCCCACTGAAGCTTTCTTT
CDR3 protein: CASSIEQGPPTEAFF

clone size: .
V gene: TRBV30
J gene: TRBJ1-2
D gene: .
CDR3 DNA: TGTGCCTCCAGCGGGATTCTGGGAGGCTACACCTTC
CDR3 protein: CASSGILGGYTF

clone size: .
V gene: TRBV5-1
J gene: TRBJ1-4
D gene: .
CDR3 DNA: TGCGCCAGCAGCCTTCAGGGGAGAACTAATGAAAAACTGTTTTTT
CDR3 protein: CASSLQGRTNEKLFF

clone size: .
V gene: TRBV28
J gene: TRBJ1-4
D gene: .
CDR3 DNA: TGTGCCAGCAGTTTAAGCGAAAAACTGTTTTTT
CDR3 protein: CASSLSEKLFF

clone size: many
V gene: TRBV5-1
J gene: TRBJ1-4
D gene: .
CDR3 DNA: TGCGCCAGCAGCCATCAGGGAGGGTTTGAAAAACTGTTTTTT
CDR3 protein: CASSHQGGFEKLFF

clone size: .
V gene: TRBV29-1
J gene: TRBJ1-1
D gene: TRBD1
CDR3 DNA: TGCAGCGCCATCGTTAGGGGGCTCACAGAAAACACTGAAGCTTTCTTT
CDR3 protein: CSAIVRGLTENTEAFF

clone size: .
V gene: TRBV19
J gene: TRBJ1-4
D gene: TRBD1
CDR3 DNA: TGTGCCAGTAGTTCCCGGGACAGGGTTGAAAAACTGTTTTTT
CDR3 protein: CASSSRDRVEKLFF

clone size: .
V gene: TRBV10-3
J gene: TRBJ1-2
D gene: .
CDR3 DNA: TGTGCCATCAGTGATACTGGTGGCTACACCTTC
CDR3 protein: CAISDTGGYTF

clone size: .
V gene: TRBV15
J gene: TRBJ2-1
D gene: TRBD2
CDR3 DNA: TGTGCCACCAGCAGAGCTTCCGGGAGGGCCTACGAGCAGTTCTTC
CDR3 protein: CATSRASGRAYEQFF

clone size: .
V gene: TRBV6-2/TRBV6-3
J gene: TRBJ2-3
D gene: TRBD2
CDR3 DNA: TGTGCCAGCAGACCTGGGGAGCGGGAGGTTGTTGCAGATACGCAGTATTTT
CDR3 protein: CASRPGEREVVADTQYF

clone size: .
V gene: TRBV5-4
J gene: TRBJ2-7
D gene: .
CDR3 DNA: TGTGCCAGCAGCTTTGCGGGAACCTACGAGCAGTACTTC
CDR3 protein: CASSFAGTYEQYF

clone size: .
V gene: TRBV5-4
J gene: TRBJ2-5
D gene: .
CDR3 DNA: TGTGCCAGCAGCTTGAACAGGGAAGAGACCCAGTACTTC
CDR3 protein: CASSLNREETQYF

clone size: .
V gene: TRBV19
J gene: TRBJ2-7
D gene: TRBD1
CDR3 DNA: TGTGCCAGTAGTGGGGCCCCGGGACAGGGGGCCTACGAGCAGTACTTC
CDR3 protein: CASSGAPGQGAYEQYF

clone size: .
V gene: TRBV30
J gene: TRBJ1-1
D gene: .
CDR3 DNA: TGTGCCTGGGGAGCGACTGAAGCTTTCTTT
CDR3 protein: CAWGATEAFF

clone size: .
V gene: TRBV7-3
J gene: TRBJ2-6
D gene: .
CDR3 DNA: TGTGCCAGCAGCTCACATCGGGGGATGGCTGGGGCCAACGTCCTGACTTTC
CDR3 protein: CASSSHRGMAGANVLTF

clone size: few
V gene: TRBV18
J gene: TRBJ1-1
D gene: .
CDR3 DNA: TGTGCCAGCTCACCCGGTCCCAAGCTGAACACTGAAGCTTTCTTT
CDR3 protein: CASSPGPKLNTEAFF

clone size: .
V gene: TRBV11-1
J gene: TRBJ1-1
D gene: .
CDR3 DNA: TGTGCCAGCAGCTTAGGCCCAGGGTCGGACACTGAAGCTTTCTTT
CDR3 protein: CASSLGPGSDTEAFF

clone size: .
V gene: TRBV30
J gene: TRBJ1-3
D gene: .
CDR3 DNA: TGTGCCTGGACTCAGGCGGTTTTCTGGGGTGAGGGCACCATATATTTT
CDR3 protein: CAWTQAVFWGEGTIYF

clone size: .
V gene: TRBV19
J gene: TRBJ2-2
D gene: TRBD2
CDR3 DNA: TGTGCCAGTAGTTTTAGCGGGAGGATTGCCGGGGAGCTGTTTTTT
CDR3 protein: CASSFSGRIAGELFF

clone size: few
V gene: TRBV11-2
J gene: TRBJ1-1
D gene: .
CDR3 DNA: TGTGCCAGCAGCTTAGAGCGGGGGTGGACTGAAGCTTTCTTT
CDR3 protein: CASSLERGWTEAFF

clone size: .
V gene: TRBV29-1
J gene: TRBJ2-1
D gene: TRBD2
CDR3 DNA: TGCAGCGGGACTAGGTCCTACAATGAGCAGTTCTTC
CDR3 protein: CSGTRSYNEQFF

clone size: once
V gene: TRBV6-5
J gene: TRBJ1-1
D gene: TRBD1
CDR3 DNA: TGTGCCAGCAGTTACCTCGGACAGGGCACTGAAGCTTTCTTT
CDR3 protein: CASSYLGQGTEAFF

clone size: .
V gene: TRBV18
J gene: TRBJ1-2
D gene: .
CDR3 DNA: TGTGCCAGCTCACCACGCGGCGTGGGGCAGGGGAGTGGCTACACCTTC
CDR3 protein: CASSPRGVGQGSGYTF

clone size: .
V gene: TRBV6-5
J gene: TRBJ1-2
D gene: .
CDR3 DNA: TGTGCCAGCAGAGGTTACAGAAACTATGGCTACACCTTC
CDR3 protein: CASRGYRNYGYTF

clone size: .
V gene: TRBV10-3
J gene: TRBJ2-2
D gene: .
CDR3 DNA: TGTGCCATCAGGAAGGACGGCAGGGGCGGGGAGCTGTTTTTT
CDR3 protein: CAIRKDGRGGELFF

clone size: .
V gene: TRBV28
J gene: TRBJ2-7
D gene: TRBD2
CDR3 DNA: TGTGCCAGCAGTTGGCTAGCGGGAAAGAGCTCCTACGAGCAGTACTTC
CDR3 protein: CASSWLAGKSSYEQYF

clone size: .
V gene: TRBV3-1/TRBV3-2
J gene: TRBJ2-3
D gene: TRBD2
CDR3 DNA: TGTGCCAGCAGGCAGGGGACTAGCGGAACCACAGATACGCAGTATTTT
CDR3 protein: CASRQGTSGTTDTQYF

clone size: few
V gene: TRBV10-3
J gene: TRBJ2-1
D gene: .
CDR3 DNA: TGTGCCAGCATGGCGGGTGGCTCCTACAATGAGCAGTTCTTC
CDR3 protein: CASMAGGSYNEQFF

clone size: .
V gene: TRBV30
J gene: TRBJ1-2
D gene: .
CDR3 DNA: TGTGCCTGGAACCCGGGACTGTTCTATGGCTACACCTTC
CDR3 protein: CAWNPGLFYGYTF

clone size: .
V gene: TRBV6-5
J gene: TRBJ1-1
D gene: .
CDR3 DNA: TGTGCCAGCAGGGTGCTTACAGGTTTGGCTGAAGCTTTCTTT
CDR3 protein: CASRVLTGLAEAFF

clone size: .
V gene: TRBV7-6
J gene: TRBJ1-2
D gene: .
CDR3 DNA: TGTGCCAGCAGCTTACTAGGCGGGGATAACTATGGCTACACCTTC
CDR3 protein: CASSLLGGDNYGYTF

clone size: .
V gene: TRBV13
J gene: TRBJ2-1
D gene: .
CDR3 DNA: TGTGCCAGCAGCTTACAGCGGTCCATCGGGTACAATGAGCAGTTCTTC
CDR3 protein: CASSLQRSIGYNEQFF

clone size: .
V gene: TRBV9
J gene: TRBJ1-2
D gene: TRBD1
CDR3 DNA: TGTGCCAGCACCGGGACAGGGGACTTTGGGTGGGGCTACACCTTC
CDR3 protein: CASTGTGDFGWGYTF

clone size: .
V gene: TRBV30
J gene: TRBJ2-1
D gene: TRBD2
CDR3 DNA: TGTGCCTGGAGTAAACCTAGCGGGCCTTCCTACAATGAGCAGTTCTTC
CDR3 protein: CAWSKPSGPSYNEQFF

clone size: .
V gene: TRBV7-8
J gene: TRBJ1-1
D gene: TRBD1
CDR3 DNA: TGTGCCAGCAGCTTATTACAGGGGGCAGCTGAAGCTTTCTTT
CDR3 protein: CASSLLQGAAEAFF

clone size: .
V gene: TRBV11-2
J gene: TRBJ1-4
D gene: TRBD1
CDR3 DNA: TGTGCCAGCAGCTTAAGGGACAGGGGTGAAAAACTGTTTTTT
CDR3 protein: CASSLRDRGEKLFF

clone size: .
V gene: TRBV3-1/TRBV3-2
J gene: TRBJ2-1
D gene: TRBD2
CDR3 DNA: TGTGCCAGCAGCGGACTAGTTAACAACAATGAGCAGTTCTTC
CDR3 protein: CASSGLVNNNEQFF

clone size: .
V gene: TRBV5-1
J gene: TRBJ1-2
D gene: .
CDR3 DNA: TGCGCCAGCAGCCAGGCCGGAGGGCCCGGCTATGGCTACACCTTC
CDR3 protein: CASSQAGGPGYGYTF

clone size: .
V gene: TRBV10-3
J gene: TRBJ2-7
D gene: TRBD1
CDR3 DNA: TGTGCCATCAGTCCGGCCACCGGGACAGCCATATACGAGCAGTACTTC
CDR3 protein: CAISPATGTAIYEQYF

clone size: .
V gene: TRBV11-2
J gene: TRBJ1-2
D gene: .
CDR3 DNA: TGTGCCAGCAGCTCCCTTGGGGAAGCGGGAAGGTATGGCTACACCTTC
CDR3 protein: CASSSLGEAGRYGYTF

clone size: .
V gene: TRBV24-1
J gene: TRBJ2-7
D gene: .
CDR3 DNA: TGTGCCACCAGTGGCACTCGAGAAGACAGGCACCCCTCCTACGAGCAGTACTTC
CDR3 protein: CATSGTREDRHPSYEQYF

clone size: .
V gene: TRBV29-1
J gene: TRBJ1-2
D gene: .
CDR3 DNA: TGCAGCGTTGAATCTATGGGGGCAAGAGGGGGCTACACCTTC
CDR3 protein: CSVESMGARGGYTF